This T cell receptor (beta chain) was profiled in a study of CD8+ T cells in alopecia areata. Study results and limitations: Scalp sample sequencing also detects resident alphabeta T cells of normal skin. In lesional scalp, particularly from alopecia totalis/universalis, clonality was higher than in normal scalp.

This clone was counted between two and nine times. Its antigen is not known. Looked up from germline, CDR1 is SEHNR and CDR2 is FQNEAQ (reference sequence). This CDR3 region has 15 residues. The junction had 8 bases not matched to a gene; V was cut back by 7 bases and J by 0 bases. The sequencing template was cDNA reverse transcribed from extracted RNA. Profiled with immunoSEQ multiplex PCR; TCRdb holds only in-frame clones, not every one. The table has roughly 140,000 clones, 62% seen once. The receptor was derived from a human donor in good health. J is TRBJ1-2 and V is TRBV7-9, with 7 nucleotides matching TRBD1. Sequencing was carried out using CD8+ T cells sorted from blood. The CDR3 is CASTPQGGANYGYTF. For the CDR3, the DNA is TGTGCCAGCACCCCTCAGGGGGGAGCTAACTATGGCTACACCTTC.